These 20 T cell receptor beta chains share one sample of origin, sequenced in a study of blood T cell repertoires in COVID-19. Profiled with immunoSEQ multiplex PCR; TCRdb holds only in-frame clones, not every one. The data show about 330,000 clones, 80% to 90% seen once. Sequenced sample: PBMCs or T cells enriched from blood (not recorded which). These receptors originate from a young man who had recovered from COVID-19.

The rearrangement uses TRBV9 and TRBJ2-4; D call uncertain. Germline CDR1 is SGDLS and CDR2 is YYNGEE. CDR3 length: 17 residues. V lost 4 bases and J 0 bases, leaving 17 bases between the germline ends. The CDR3 DNA reads TGTGCCAGCAGCCCCAGACACGAATTAATAGCCAAAAACATTCAGTACTTC. This translates into CASSPRHELIAKNIQYF.

CDR3: CSASGQGAENTIYF. CDR3 DNA: TGCAGTGCTAGTGGCCAGGGGGCAGAAAACACCATATATTTT. The chain recombines TRBV20-1 with TRBJ1-3; 8 nucleotides line up with TRBD1. The CDR3 consists of 14 residues. CDR1 is DFQATT and CDR2 is SNEGSKA in the germline V gene (reference sequence). Losses at the gene ends were 3 bases for V and 6 bases for J; bases not matched to a gene: 7.

The genes are TRBV11-3 and TRBJ2-5, with D possibly TRBD1 on 6 matching bases. V lost 0 bases and J 10 bases, leaving 27 bases between the germline ends. The length of the CDR3 is 18 residues. Germline CDR1 reads SGHNT; CDR2 reads YENEEA. The CDR3 reads CASSLDSGSDSAAGVQYF. In DNA form, the CDR3 reads TGTGCCAGCAGCTTAGACTCCGGCTCGGACAGCGCAGCAGGAGTCCAGTACTTC. Looking up the rest from reference TRBV11-3 and TRBJ2-5 gives the full variable domain: EAGVVQSPRYKIIEKKQPVAFWCNPISGHNTLYWYLQNLGQGPELLIRYENEEAVDDSQLPKDRFSAERLKGVDSTLKIQPAELGDSAVYLCASSLDSGSDSAAGVQYFGPGTRLLVL.

The chain employs TRBV5-8 and TRBJ1-1, with D unclear. This CDR3 is built from 13 residues. Trimming removed 2 bases from V and 8 bases from J, with 13 bases in between. Germline V gene data show CDR1 as SGHTS and CDR2 as YDEGEE. CDR3 DNA: TGTGCCAGCAGCTTCGGAGGGTCCGGGGAAGCTTTCTTT. It is translated as CASSFGGSGEAFF.

This rearrangement joins TRBV2 to TRBJ1-6, with 9 bases fitting TRBD1. CDR1 is SNHLY, CDR2 FYNNEI, per germline. The J segment lost 7 bases and the V segment lost 5 bases, leaving 3 bases of the junction unmatched. The CDR3 is 14 amino acids. Written as DNA, the CDR3 is TGTGCCAGCAGTACAGGACAGGGGAATTCACCCCTCCACTTT. Its protein product is CASSTGQGNSPLHF.

The chain employs TRBV18 and TRBJ2-7, with 7 bases fitting TRBD1. Germline assignment: CDR1 KGHSH and CDR2 LQKENI. V was pared by 6 bases and J by 7 bases, with 6 bases of the junction left unmatched. The CDR3 runs 12 residues. CDR3 loop: CASSLGTEEQYF. The CDR3 nucleotides read TGTGCCAGCTCCCTAGGGACAGAAGAGCAGTACTTC.

This clone was recorded a few times. The genes are TRBV18 and TRBJ1-5; 7 nucleotides align to TRBD1. The V segment lost 1 base and the J segment 0 bases; nucleotides outside the gene matches: 3. There are 16 residues in the CDR3. Germline lookup yields CDR1 KGHSH and CDR2 LQKENI. This CDR3 reads CASSPQGASSNQPQHF. The DNA of the CDR3 is TGTGCCAGCTCACCACAGGGGGCCAGTAGCAATCAGCCCCAGCATTTT. The whole variable domain, filled in from reference TRBV18 and TRBJ1-5, reads NAGVMQNPRHLVRRRGQEARLRCSPMKGHSHVYWYRQLPEEGLKFMVYLQKENIIDESGMPKERFSAEFPKEGPSILRIQQVVRGDSAAYFCASSPQGASSNQPQHFGDGTRLSIL.

The V gene is TRBV11-3, the J gene TRBJ2-7; maybe TRBD1 (5 bases). The CDR3 totals 15 residues. Trimming stripped 1 base from V and 4 bases from J, with 14 bases between. CDR1 is SGHNT and CDR2 is YENEEA in the germline V gene. In DNA form, the CDR3 reads TGTGCCAGCAGCTTAGGCGTCCAGGGAAATTACGAGCAGTACTTC. Its protein is CASSLGVQGNYEQYF.

V is TRBV2 and J is TRBJ1-1, with D unresolved. Trimming pared 1 base from V and 3 bases from J, leaving 9 bases between. Per the germline V gene, CDR1 is SNHLY and CDR2 is FYNNEI. The length of the CDR3 is 14 residues. The CDR3: CASSEEGGHTEAFF. For the CDR3, the DNA is TGTGCCAGCAGTGAAGAGGGCGGGCACACTGAAGCTTTCTTT.

The chain couples TRBV18 to TRBJ1-6; a weak D match, TRBD1 (5 bases). Germline V gives CDR1 KGHSH, CDR2 LQKENI. V gave up 5 bases and J gave up 4 bases, with 12 bases separating them. This CDR3 has 15 amino acids. The CDR3 protein is CASSIQAGYNSPLHF. The CDR3 coding sequence is TGTGCCAGCTCAATACAGGCGGGGTATAATTCACCCCTCCACTTT.

The V and J genes are TRBV28 and TRBJ1-6; D possibly corresponds to TRBD1 (6 bases). The germline V gene has CDR1 MDHEN and CDR2 SYDVKM. The CDR3 is made up of 14 amino acids. V lost 3 bases to trimming and J lost 4 bases, with 7 bases between them. CDR3 in DNA: TGTGCCAGCAGTTTCGGACAGTATAATTCACCCCTCCACTTT. This codes for CASSFGQYNSPLHF.

This clone was seen repeatedly, ten times or more. The chain combines TRBV7-8 with TRBJ2-3; a possible D gene is TRBD1 (5 bases). The germline gives CDR1 SGHVS, CDR2 FQNEAQ. V lost 5 bases and J 1 base, leaving 19 bases between the germline ends. This CDR3 comprises 17 residues. The chain's CDR3 is CASSLLPGIRRTDTQYF. CDR3 nucleotides: TGTGCCAGCAGCCTACTCCCAGGGATCCGTCGCACAGATACGCAGTATTTT.

This clone appeared a single time. The chain has TRBV30 and TRBJ2-3; 7 bases match TRBD2. The CDR3 sequence is 14 residues long. V lost 2 bases to trimming and J lost 2 bases; unmatched junction nucleotides: 4. The germline V gene encodes CDR1 GTSNPN and CDR2 SVGIG (reference sequence). The CDR3 region is CAWSYLAVTDTQYF. CDR3 in DNA: TGTGCCTGGAGTTACCTAGCGGTCACAGATACGCAGTATTTT.

This clone has only a few counts. V and J are TRBV5-4 and TRBJ1-1; the match to TRBD1 covers 9 bases. The CDR3 runs 15 residues. Germline V gives CDR1 SGHNT, CDR2 YYREEE (reference sequence). V trimming: 2 bases; J trimming: 1 base; junction bases outside the gene matches: 3. The CDR3 reads CASSLPQGANTEAFF. The CDR3, as DNA: TGTGCCAGCAGCTTACCACAGGGGGCGAACACTGAAGCTTTCTTT.

This sequence joins TRBV5-4 and TRBJ1-1, with 8 bases aligning to TRBD1. Germline V gene sequence: CDR1 SGHNT, CDR2 YYREEE (reference sequence). Unmatched junction bases numbered 5, after V lost 4 bases and J lost 3 bases. The CDR3 runs to 14 residues. The CDR3 protein is CASSRGQGYTEAFF. The CDR3 region has the DNA TGTGCCAGCAGCCGCGGACAGGGTTACACTGAAGCTTTCTTT.

This chain joins TRBV5-1 and TRBJ2-5; 8 nucleotides line up with TRBD2. V lost 1 base and J lost 4; bases outside the gene matches: 12. Germline V gene lookup returns CDR1 SGHRS and CDR2 YFSETQ. The CDR3 sequence is 17 residues long. Here the CDR3 reads CASSLTGRGAPPETQYF. CDR3 in DNA: TGCGCCAGCAGCTTGACAGGGCGGGGGGCGCCTCCAGAGACCCAGTACTTC.

The V and J genes are TRBV2 and TRBJ1-6, with D possibly being TRBD1 (6 bases). The CDR3 runs to 14 residues. V was cut by 5 bases and J by 10 bases, with 15 bases left in between. Germline V gives CDR1 SNHLY, CDR2 FYNNEI. The CDR3 reads CASSIQGPKSPLHF. The CDR3 DNA is TGTGCCAGCAGTATCCAGGGGCCGAAGTCACCCCTCCACTTT.

The chain couples TRBV6-5 to TRBJ2-7; D is possibly TRBD1 (6 bases). Germline V CDR1 and CDR2: MNHEY, SVGAGI. The CDR3 length is 14 residues. V lost 4 bases, J lost 3 bases, and 13 bases lay in between. The CDR3 reads CASSSGRGNYEQYF. The CDR3 nucleotides are TGTGCCAGCAGTTCGGGCAGGGGCAACTACGAGCAGTACTTC.

As concerns this clone: Other DNA sequences from this sample encode an identical CDR3 as well. CDR3 residues: CASSLDRVDEQYF. CDR3 DNA: TGTGCCAGCAGCTTAGACAGGGTGGACGAGCAGTACTTC. J is TRBJ2-7 and V is TRBV7-9; tentatively, D is TRBD1 (6 bases). Trimming took 1 base from V and 5 from J, leaving 9 bases between them. This CDR3 comprises 13 residues. The germline CDR1 and CDR2 sequences are SEHNR and FQNEAQ (reference sequence).

The chain has TRBV18 and TRBJ2-3; 9 bases line up with TRBD2. The trim removed 2 bases at V and 0 bases at J, leaving 9 bases unmatched. The CDR3 spans 18 residues. In germline, CDR1 is KGHSH, CDR2 LQKENI. The CDR3, as DNA: TGTGCCAGCTCACCAGTCCAGCGGGGGGTCCCTAGCACAGATACGCAGTATTTT. Its translation is CASSPVQRGVPSTDTQYF.